A selection of T cell receptor beta chains follows, all from one sample in a study of Tregs in tolerant kidney transplant recipients. Produced via immunoSEQ multiplex PCR; TCRdb's table is partial and in-frame only. The sample records about 59,000 clones, 83% being singletons. Material: CD4+ T cells from blood. Source of these receptors: a human donor in good health. Each CDR3 is given with its conserved first and last residue. Each record gives: J gene, clone size, D gene, V gene, CDR3 DNA, CDR3 protein. D genes are given only for firm matches. Size is omitted from some rows. Given values are once, few, many or a class for expanded clones.

TRBJ2-1 . TRBD2 TRBV9 TGTGCCAGCAGCGTAGATGGTCGAGCGGGAGGGAATGAGCAGTTCTTC CASSVDGRAGGNEQFF
TRBJ1-5 . . TRBV28 TGTGCCAGCAGGGGAGTACGTAGCAATCAGCCCCAGCATTTT CASRGVRSNQPQHF
TRBJ1-1 . TRBD1 TRBV29-1 TGCAGCGTTGCAAGACAGGGGGTGAACACTGAAGCTTTCTTT CSVARQGVNTEAFF
TRBJ2-7 . TRBD2 TRBV5-5 TGTGCCAGCAGCTGGACTAGCGGGAGTGCAGCCCACCAGTACTTC CASSWTSGSAAHQYF
TRBJ1-5 . . TRBV11-2 TGTGCCAGCGCCTACGATCAGCCCCAGCATTTT CASAYDQPQHF
TRBJ1-2 few . TRBV18 TGTGCCAGCTCACCCGTTGGCAGGCGAGTTCTTAACTATGGCTACACCTTC CASSPVGRRVLNYGYTF
TRBJ2-7 . . TRBV30 TGTGCCTGGAGTGCTGGGAAGGGCTCCTACGAGCAGTACTTC CAWSAGKGSYEQYF
TRBJ2-2 . TRBD1 TRBV7-2 TGTGCCAGCAGCCCCCTGGACAGGGGGCCGAACACCGGGGAGCTGTTTTTT CASSPLDRGPNTGELFF
TRBJ2-1 . TRBD1 TRBV18 TGTGCCAGCTCACCAAAGTCTTGGGACAGGGTCTACAATGAGCAGTTCTTC CASSPKSWDRVYNEQFF
TRBJ2-5 . . TRBV9 TGTGCCAGCAGCGTAGCGGGTGGAAGGAATCAAGAGACCCAGTACTTC CASSVAGGRNQETQYF
TRBJ1-2 few . TRBV18 TGTGCCAGCTCGTTGACAGAAGACTATGGCTACACCTTC CASSLTEDYGYTF
TRBJ2-7 medium-sized TRBD1 TRBV5-1 TGCGCCAGCAGCCAGGGACAGAACTACGAGCAGTACTTC CASSQGQNYEQYF
TRBJ2-3 . TRBD1 TRBV5-1 TGCGCCAGCAGCTCAGGCATTTGGGGACAGGGTGAGGATACGCAGTATTTT CASSSGIWGQGEDTQYF
TRBJ1-4 few TRBD1 TRBV5-1 TGCGCCAGCAGCCCGACAGGGGGGAATGAAAAACTGTTTTTT CASSPTGGNEKLFF
TRBJ1-1 few . TRBV7-3 TGTGCCAGCAGCTTCAAGGGGGACACTGAAGCTTTCTTT CASSFKGDTEAFF
TRBJ1-3 . . TRBV5-1 TGCGCCAGCAGCTTGGAGGGGAGCTCTGGAAACACCATATATTTT CASSLEGSSGNTIYF
TRBJ2-6 few . TRBV9 TGTGCCAGCAGCGTAGGGCTCTTGGGGGCCAACGTCCTGACTTTC CASSVGLLGANVLTF
TRBJ1-5 once . TRBV7-2 TGTGCCAGCAGCCCCCGAGTCGGCCGTCACAGTCAGCCCCAGCATTTT CASSPRVGRHSQPQHF
TRBJ2-5 . TRBD2 TRBV7-9 TGTGCCAGCAGCCCGGGAGGGGGGGCCGAGACCCAGTACTTC CASSPGGGAETQYF
TRBJ2-5 . TRBD2 TRBV7-8 TGTGCCAGCAGAAGACGGGGGGGGGAAGAGACCCAGTACTTC CASRRRGGEETQYF
TRBJ2-5 . TRBD2 TRBV10-2 TGCGCCAGCCGGGAGCTAGCGGGGGAAGAGACCCAGTACTTC CASRELAGEETQYF
TRBJ1-4 . . TRBV7-8 TGTGCCAGCAGCTTGGGCCCGGGACGGGAAAAACTGTTTTTT CASSLGPGREKLFF
TRBJ2-5 . TRBD2 TRBV5-1 TGCGCCAGCAGCTTGAATAGCGGGAGAGAGACCCAGTACTTC CASSLNSGRETQYF
TRBJ2-3 few . TRBV5-1 TGCGCCAGCAGCTTGGGGCACGTTGGGGATACGCAGTATTTT CASSLGHVGDTQYF
TRBJ1-2 . . TRBV27 TGTGCCAGCAGTTTAGAGGGCTATGGCTACACCTTC CASSLEGYGYTF
TRBJ2-2 . . TRBV30 TGTGCCTGGAGTACGGGAAGCGACCCGGACACCGGGGAGCTGTTTTTT CAWSTGSDPDTGELFF
TRBJ1-2 . . TRBV7-8 TGTGCCAGCAGCTTACGCTCGGGAGGTGGCTACACCTTC CASSLRSGGGYTF
TRBJ1-1 once . TRBV7-9 TGTGCCAGCAGCAAGAAAGGTCAGGGGTACACTGAAGCTTTCTTT CASSKKGQGYTEAFF
TRBJ2-5 . . TRBV20-1 TGCAGTGCTATAAACGGAGAGACCCAGTACTTC CSAINGETQYF
TRBJ2-3 . . TRBV6-1 TGTGCCAGCAGCCCCCTTGGCGGCAACACAGATACGCAGTATTTT CASSPLGGNTDTQYF
TRBJ1-5 . TRBD1 TRBV7-2 TGTGCCAGCAGCTTAATGGGACAGGGGAAAGGCAGCAATCAGCCCCAGCATTTT CASSLMGQGKGSNQPQHF
TRBJ2-3 . TRBD2 TRBV6-4 TGTGCCAGCAGTGACCCTAAAGCTAGCGGGAGGGGGGGAGATACGCAGTATTTT CASSDPKASGRGGDTQYF
TRBJ1-3 . . TRBV15 TGTGCCACCAGCAGAGCAGGGCAGGGAGGAAACACCATATATTTT CATSRAGQGGNTIYF
TRBJ1-2 . . TRBV7-2 TGTGCCAGCAGCTCGGGTCGGTACTATGGCTACACCTTC CASSSGRYYGYTF
TRBJ2-1 . . TRBV30 TGTGCCTGGAGTAAAGGTTTAAATGAGCAGTTCTTC CAWSKGLNEQFF
TRBJ2-7 . . TRBV7-2 TGTGCCAGCAGCTTAGAGGGGGTGAATACCCGCTACGAGCAGTACTTC CASSLEGVNTRYEQYF
TRBJ2-7 . TRBD2 TRBV4-1 TGCGCCAGCAGCCAAGGGGCTAGCGGGGTCTACGAGCAGTACTTC CASSQGASGVYEQYF
TRBJ1-5 . . TRBV27 TGTGCCAGCAAAGGACAGTCCAATCAGCCCCAGCATTTT CASKGQSNQPQHF
TRBJ1-1 few . TRBV30 TGTGCCTGGAGTGCCGGACAGAGGTTCTTGAACACTGAAGCTTTCTTT CAWSAGQRFLNTEAFF
TRBJ1-2 . . TRBV15 TGTGCCACCAGCAGGGACAGAGGTTTAGACTATGGCTACACCTTC CATSRDRGLDYGYTF
TRBJ1-2 . . TRBV7-2 TGTGCCAGCAGCCCCGGGGGCTATGGCTACACCTTC CASSPGGYGYTF
TRBJ1-2 once . TRBV7-9 TGTGCCAGCAGCTCGGGCAGGGGATACACCTTC CASSSGRGYTF
TRBJ2-1 once TRBD2 TRBV6-4 TGTGCCAGCAGTGACTCGGGAGGGAGTCTCCTGGGGGAGCAGTTCTTC CASSDSGGSLLGEQFF
TRBJ1-4 . TRBD1 TRBV19 TGTGCCAGTAGTATAGAGGGGACAGGGACTGGAAAACTGTTTTTT CASSIEGTGTGKLFF
TRBJ1-4 . . TRBV30 TGTGCCCTCACGCGCCGAGCAGCTAATGAAAAACTGTTTTTT CALTRRAANEKLFF